Each of the 17 T cell receptor beta chains below was sequenced from the same sample in a study of identifying expanded T cells in peripheral blood. Profiling relied on immunoSEQ multiplex PCR, and the TCRdb table lists in-frame clones only, not all of them. The sample records around 100,000 clones, roughly nine tenths being singletons. Sequenced: blood. The receptors were gathered from a person aged 18-70 years in good health.

The gene calls are TRBV7-9 and TRBJ2-6; D may be TRBD2 (6 bases). Germline lookup yields CDR1 SEHNR and CDR2 FQNEAQ (reference sequence). The CDR3 is made up of 15 amino acids. V lost 4 bases to trimming and J lost 2 bases, with 9 bases between them. The DNA of the CDR3 is TGTGCCAGCAGCTGGGGAGGACCTGGGGCCAACGTCCTGACTTTC. Translation: CASSWGGPGANVLTF.

The V and J genes are TRBV7-8 and TRBJ1-1; TRBD1 agrees at 12 bases. The CDR3 extends over 12 amino acids. Germline lookup yields CDR1 SGHVS and CDR2 FQNEAQ. The V gene end was trimmed by 8 bases and the J gene end by 10 bases; junction bases not matched to a gene: 5. DNA of the CDR3: TGTGCCAGCGGGACAGGGGGCGATTCAGCTTTCTTT. This encodes CASGTGGDSAFF.

CDR3 DNA sequence: TGTGCCAGCAGCTTGAGGCCCACTGAAGCTTTCTTT. This sequence encodes CASSLRPTEAFF. J is TRBJ1-1 and V is TRBV7-8, with D uncertain. Germline values: CDR1 SGHVS, CDR2 FQNEAQ. This CDR3 contains 12 residues. Trimming cost V 3 bases and J 4 bases, with 6 bases left between them.

The J gene is TRBJ1-1, the V gene TRBV5-5; 7 bases are shared with TRBD1. Germline V lookup: CDR1 SGHKS, CDR2 YYEKEE (reference sequence). This CDR3 has 15 amino acids. Unmatched junction bases numbered 6, after V lost 3 bases and J lost 1 base. The CDR3 reads CASSYGTAKNTEAFF. CDR3 nucleotide sequence: TGTGCCAGCAGCTACGGGACAGCGAAGAACACTGAAGCTTTCTTT.

The chain employs TRBV5-8 and TRBJ1-5; D remains unclear. The germline CDR1 and CDR2 sequences are SGHTS and YDEGEE. This CDR3 region has 11 residues. V lost 4 bases and J 7 bases, leaving 6 bases between the germline ends. The CDR3 loop reads CASSRRQPQHF. CDR3 nucleotides: TGTGCCAGCAGCAGGAGACAGCCCCAGCATTTT.

The rearrangement links TRBV7-8 to TRBJ2-5; 9 bases agree with TRBD2. Germline V gene data show CDR1 as SGHVS and CDR2 as FQNEAQ. Losses at the gene ends were 7 bases for V and 7 bases for J; bases not matched to a gene: 7. The CDR3 sequence is 13 residues long. CDR3 DNA: TGTGCCAGCACATATCGGCGGGGGGGGACCCAGTACTTC. Protein product: CASTYRRGGTQYF.

The chain links TRBV5-3 to TRBJ2-1, with 7 positions matching TRBD2. TRBV5-3 belongs to the ORF category, with a function that is uncertain. Trimming cost V 4 bases and J 0 bases; bases outside gene matches: 10. The CDR3 contains 17 residues. CDR3 DNA sequence: TGTGCCAGAAGCAAGACTAGCCCCTCAAACTCCTACAATGAGCAGTTCTTC. Protein product: CARSKTSPSNSYNEQFF.

The rearrangement joins TRBV4-1 to TRBJ2-7, with TRBD1 identical over 9 bases. The V segment lost 4 bases and the J segment 6 bases; nucleotides outside the gene matches: 16. The CDR3 consists of 17 residues. Germline V gives CDR1 MGHRA, CDR2 YSYEKL. The CDR3 loop reads CASSPGSGTGLEREQYF. The CDR3 nucleotides are TGCGCCAGCAGCCCTGGTTCCGGGACAGGGCTGGAGCGCGAGCAGTACTTC.

The V call is TRBV15, the J call TRBJ2-1; 12 bases match TRBD2. Germline CDR1 reads LNHNV; CDR2 reads YYDKDF (reference sequence). J gave up 5 bases and V 2 bases, and 4 bases lay outside the gene matches. This CDR3 spans 16 amino acids. The CDR3 DNA reads as TGTGCCACCAGCAGACCTAGGACTAGCGGGGACAATGAGCAGTTCTTC. Amino acid sequence: CATSRPRTSGDNEQFF.

The genes are TRBV15 and TRBJ2-3; D is ambiguous. CDR1 is LNHNV, CDR2 YYDKDF, per germline (reference sequence). V lost 6 bases and J 7 bases, leaving 20 bases between the germline ends. This CDR3 spans 15 amino acids. The CDR3 DNA sequence: TGTGCCACCAGGGCCAGTCACCGAAAAGATTATACGCAGTATTTT. It translates to CATRASHRKDYTQYF.

J is TRBJ1-1 and V is TRBV2; 7 bases align to TRBD1. The CDR3 contains 13 residues. V lost 6 bases and J lost 11; bases outside the gene matches: 12. Germline-derived CDR1 and CDR2 are SNHLY and FYNNEI. In nucleotides, the CDR3 is TGTGCCAGCAGGGGTGGGCAGGGGGAAAGGGCTTTCTTT. Its protein is CASRGGQGERAFF.

V and J are TRBV11-2 and TRBJ2-5; 10 bases line up with TRBD2. Trimming at V came to 5 bases and at J to 1 base, leaving 1 base not matched to a gene. Per germline, CDR1 SGHAT and CDR2 FQNNGV. The length of the CDR3 is 14 residues. CDR3 loop: CASSERGGQETQYF. DNA of the CDR3: TGTGCCAGCAGCGAGCGGGGGGGCCAAGAGACCCAGTACTTC.

The V and J genes are TRBV5-4 and TRBJ2-1; 8 positions match TRBD2. Germline V CDR1 and CDR2: SGHNT, YYREEE (reference sequence). V lost 4 bases and J lost 12; bases outside the gene matches: 15. This CDR3 spans 15 amino acids. CDR3 residues: CASSGGTREVSGQFF. In DNA form, the CDR3 reads TGTGCCAGCAGCGGAGGGACTAGAGAGGTTAGCGGGCAGTTCTTC.

This chain uses TRBV10-1 with TRBJ2-7, with TRBD2 matching 8 bases. Trimming removed 6 bases from V and 4 bases from J; junction bases left unmatched: 14. Germline assignment: CDR1 WNHNN and CDR2 SYGVQD (reference sequence). This CDR3 has 16 residues. CDR3 sequence: CASRTPGGSPHYEQYF. The CDR3 nucleotides are TGCGCCAGCAGGACCCCGGGGGGGAGCCCCCATTACGAGCAGTACTTC.

CDR3 sequence: CASRTRTSGGYEQYF. For the CDR3, the DNA is TGTGCCAGTAGGACCAGGACTAGCGGGGGCTACGAGCAGTACTTC. V usage is TRBV7-2 and J usage is TRBJ2-7; 13 nucleotides match TRBD2. This CDR3 contains 15 residues. The V segment lost 9 bases and the J segment 3 bases; nucleotides outside the gene matches: 8. Germline CDR1 reads SGHTA; CDR2 reads FQGNSA.

This chain joins TRBV29-1 and TRBJ2-3, with 7 bases identical to TRBD2. The germline V gene encodes CDR1 SQVTM and CDR2 ANQGSEA. The CDR3 length is 16 residues. V lost 0 bases and J lost 3; bases outside the gene matches: 9. The CDR3 nucleotides read TGCAGCGTTGAAGAGCGGGGAGGGGACGGGACAGATACGCAGTATTTT. Translated: CSVEERGGDGTDTQYF.

V is TRBV18 and J is TRBJ2-5, with D uncertain. Between the trimmed V and J ends, which lost 3 bases and 5 bases, there was a span of 16 bases. From germline, CDR1 is KGHSH and CDR2 LQKENI. The CDR3 consists of 15 residues. The CDR3 here is CASSPRLVSSETQYF. The CDR3 nucleotides are TGTGCCAGCTCACCCCGCCTCGTTTCCAGTGAGACCCAGTACTTC. Filled out from reference TRBV18 and TRBJ2-5, the complete variable domain reads NAGVMQNPRHLVRRRGQEARLRCSPMKGHSHVYWYRQLPEEGLKFMVYLQKENIIDESGMPKERFSAEFPKEGPSILRIQQVVRGDSAAYFCASSPRLVSSETQYFGPGTRLLVL.